This T cell receptor (beta chain) was captured in a study of tumor and adjacent non-tumor tissue in lung cancer. On the study more broadly: Aged about 30 to 85 years, patients included nine to eleven men and a handful of women with stage I to III disease.

Three rounds of nested PCR, following a modified ARM-PCR protocol, produced the TCRbeta library. Each CDR3 protein gets one entry after TCRdb re-called the multiplex PCR reads with MiXCR. This sample has roughly 75,000 distinct CDR3 sequences, with roughly 75% found just once. The template was RNA from unsorted bulk tissue. Distant lung tissue was collected more than 3 cm away from the tumor edge. Germline lookup yields CDR1 MNHNY and CDR2 SVGAGI (reference sequence). The CDR3 contains 18 residues. Study-level points and caveats: Significantly higher TCR diversity was found in tumor than normal lung. Shorter survival was associated with higher TCR diversity in tumors.

Of note for this clonotype: Its antigen is undetermined. One junction end disagrees with the germline gene, perhaps due to a read error.

This receptor was obtained from a woman between 50 and 59 years old with non-small cell lung cancer. Specimen: distant non-tumor lung tissue. V usage is TRBV6-6 and J usage is TRBJ2-7; TRBD2 might be the D (6 bases). CDR3 amino acids: CASGYSAGQWATRCEQYF. Here the CDR3 DNA reads TGTGCCAGCGGTTATTCGGCGGGGCAGTGGGCCACTAGGTGCGAGCAGTACTTC.